This T cell receptor beta chain was observed in a study of blood T cell repertoires in COVID-19. TCRdb's copy holds only in-frame clones and misses some; the assay was immunoSEQ multiplex PCR. Counted here are roughly 250,000 clones, around 89% occurring once; the ten biggest clones make up roughly 9%. Germline assignment: CDR1 SGHTA and CDR2 FQGTGA. The length of the CDR3 is 15 residues. With V trimmed by 5 bases and J by 2 bases, 3 bases remained unmatched. Adults between roughly 18 and 95 years of age took part from 24 US areas. The receptor's source is a man aged 35 to 55 who had recovered from COVID-19. The sequenced sample was PBMCs or T cells enriched from blood (not recorded which). The V call is TRBV7-3, the J call TRBJ1-3, with TRBD1 matching 10 bases. This CDR3 reads CASSIDRGPGNTIYF. The CDR3 region has the DNA TGTGCCAGCAGCATCGACAGGGGGCCTGGAAACACCATATATTTT.